The 30 T cell receptor beta chains given below trace back to one sample, sequenced in a study of OX40 agonist ivuxolimab in advanced cancers. Some clones are missing from TCRdb's copy, which holds only in-frame ones; the method was immunoSEQ multiplex PCR. The data hold roughly 53,000 clones, with around four fifths observed a single time. This specimen consisted of CD4+ or CD8+ T cells sorted from blood, obtained in a trial of the OX40 agonist ivuxolimab. Receptors were obtained from an adult with an advanced solid tumor such as melanoma, head and neck, liver or kidney cancer.

V is TRBV2 and J is TRBJ1-6, with unresolved D. With 7 bases removed from V and 0 bases from J, the gap between germline ends came to 13 bases. Per the germline V gene, CDR1 is SNHLY and CDR2 is FYNNEI. The CDR3 totals 16 residues. In DNA, the CDR3 is TGTGCCAGCAAGTCAGGCTCAAGCTCCTATAATTCACCCCTCCACTTT. This translates into CASKSGSSSYNSPLHF.

The genes are TRBV13 and TRBJ2-3; D unclear. Trimming removed 5 bases from V and 3 bases from J, with 12 bases in between. The CDR3 sequence is 14 residues long. The germline V gene encodes CDR1 PRHDT and CDR2 FYEKMQ (reference sequence). The CDR3 nucleotides read TGTGCCAGCAGCCCCCCCGTGGGGACAGATACGCAGTATTTT. It codes for CASSPPVGTDTQYF.

The chain joins TRBV5-1 to TRBJ2-7; D is perhaps TRBD1 or TRBD2 (6 bases each). Germline V gene sequence: CDR1 SGHRS, CDR2 YFSETQ. The CDR3 spans 16 residues. The germline V and J ends were trimmed by 4 bases and 8 bases, with 25 bases remaining between them. In DNA, the CDR3 is TGCGCCAGCAGCCTGATACCCGGGACCGAGGGGGGCAAGCAGTACTTC. This translates into CASSLIPGTEGGKQYF.

The V gene is TRBV6-6, the J gene TRBJ1-1; D is unclear. Trimming took 3 bases from V and 6 from J, leaving 11 bases between them. This CDR3 comprises 13 residues. Germline CDR1 reads MNHNY; CDR2 reads SVGAGI (reference sequence). The CDR3 nucleotides are TGTGCCAGCAGTTATAGAGGGTTCGCTGAAGCTTTCTTT. Its protein is CASSYRGFAEAFF.

The V and J genes are TRBV5-4 and TRBJ2-1, with 10 nucleotides matching TRBD1. The V and J ends lost 4 bases and 4 bases, in that order; junction bases with no gene match: 5. Looked up from germline, CDR1 is SGHNT and CDR2 is YYREEE (reference sequence). This CDR3 spans 15 amino acids. For the CDR3, the DNA is TGTGCCAGCAGCCAACCGGGACAGGGGTACAATGAGCAGTTCTTC. Encoded protein: CASSQPGQGYNEQFF.

This clone was seen a single time. The J gene is TRBJ1-2, the V gene TRBV19; D perhaps matches TRBD1 (6 bases). Germline assignment: CDR1 LNHDA and CDR2 SQIVND (reference sequence). CDR3 length: 15 residues. V shed 0 bases and J shed 7 bases, with 15 bases lying between them. The CDR3 DNA reads as TGTGCCAGTAGTATAGAACGGCAGGGGCGCAGTGGCTACACCTTC. The encoded protein is CASSIERQGRSGYTF. Full variable domain (remainder filled in from reference TRBV19 and TRBJ1-2): DGGITQSPKYLFRKEGQNVTLSCEQNLNHDAMYWYRQDPGQGLRLIYYSQIVNDFQKGDIAEGYSVSREKKESFPLTVTSAQKNPTAFYLCASSIERQGRSGYTFGSGTRLTVV.

The chain is built from TRBV9 and TRBJ2-3; D call uncertain. The CDR3 length is 13 residues. V was pared by 3 bases and J by 3 bases, with 8 bases between. Germline-derived CDR1 and CDR2 are SGDLS and YYNGEE. The CDR3 region is CASSAGWTDTQYF. The CDR3 DNA is TGTGCCAGCAGCGCGGGTTGGACAGATACGCAGTATTTT.

V gene TRBV6-1 combines with J gene TRBJ2-2, with 7 bases that match TRBD1. Trimming cost V 4 bases and J 0 bases; bases outside gene matches: 2. Germline V gives CDR1 MNHNS, CDR2 SASEGT. This CDR3 comprises 15 residues. The CDR3 reads CASSGGTANTGELFF. CDR3 DNA: TGTGCCAGCAGTGGTGGGACAGCGAACACCGGGGAGCTGTTTTTT.

This clone came up a few times. The genes are TRBV6-1 and TRBJ1-1; D remains ambiguous. The CDR3 covers 12 residues. Trimming stripped 5 bases from V and 5 bases from J, with 9 bases between. From germline, CDR1 is MNHNS and CDR2 SASEGT. CDR3 in amino acids: CASSPPGTEAFF. CDR3 sequence (DNA): TGTGCCAGCAGTCCCCCGGGGACTGAAGCTTTCTTT.

The chain has TRBV4-3 and TRBJ2-7; D unresolved. Per germline, CDR1 LGHNA and CDR2 YSLEER. CDR3 size: 14 residues. V lost 0 bases to trimming and J lost 2 bases, with 8 bases between them. The CDR3 spells CASSQDARTYEQYF. In DNA, the CDR3 is TGCGCCAGCAGCCAAGATGCCCGGACCTACGAGCAGTACTTC.

This clone rates as large (0.1 to 1%). The chain has TRBV5-6 and TRBJ2-7, with TRBD1 matching over 9 bases. The CDR3 covers 15 residues. CDR1 is SGHDT, CDR2 YYEEEE, per germline. After removal of 5 bases from V and 2 bases from J, the junction contained 8 bases not matched to a gene. CDR3 loop: CASRNRDRVTYEQYF. CDR3 DNA sequence: TGTGCCAGCAGAAACCGGGACAGGGTCACCTACGAGCAGTACTTC.

The J gene is TRBJ2-1, the V gene TRBV5-1, with TRBD2 identical over 9 bases. The CDR3 is 16 amino acids. Germline CDR1 is SGHRS and CDR2 is YFSETQ. Trimming at V came to 4 bases and at J to 9 bases, leaving 14 bases not matched to a gene. In DNA, the CDR3 is TGCGCCAGCAGCCCAAGTCAGGGAGCGGGAGGAAGTGAGCAGTTCTTC. It translates to CASSPSQGAGGSEQFF.

In nucleotides, the CDR3 is TGCGCCAGCAGCCAACTCCGGACTGACCAAGAGACCCAGTACTTC. Translated, it gives CASSQLRTDQETQYF. The chain joins TRBV4-1 to TRBJ2-5; TRBD2 is a possible D gene (5 bases). The CDR3 loop spans 15 amino acids. The ends were cut back, 2 bases at V and 0 bases at J, with 10 bases in the middle. The germline CDR1 and CDR2 sequences are MGHRA and YSYEKL.

This chain uses TRBV7-8 with TRBJ2-5; D is unresolved. Looked up from germline, CDR1 is SGHVS and CDR2 is FQNEAQ. Trimming removed 2 bases from V and 5 bases from J, with 3 bases in between. The CDR3 has 11 amino acids. The CDR3 DNA is TGTGCCAGCAGCTTACATGAGACCCAGTACTTC. Translating it yields CASSLHETQYF.

The rearrangement links TRBV7-3 to TRBJ2-2; 9 nucleotides line up with TRBD2. Losses at the gene ends were 8 bases for V and 4 bases for J; bases not matched to a gene: 5. Germline CDR1 reads SGHTA; CDR2 reads FQGTGA. There are 14 residues in the CDR3. In DNA form, the CDR3 reads TGTGCCAGCCGGGCGGGAGGGTTCACCGGGGAGCTGTTTTTT. Its translation is CASRAGGFTGELFF.

The rearrangement joins TRBV2 to TRBJ1-5; 9 positions agree with TRBD1. The V gene's germline CDR1 is SNHLY and CDR2 FYNNEI. This CDR3 is 13 amino acids long. Trimming at V came to 8 bases and at J to 4 bases, leaving 3 bases not matched to a gene. CDR3 residues: CASGGTGNQPQHF. The DNA of the CDR3 is TGTGCCAGCGGGGGGACAGGGAATCAGCCCCAGCATTTT. The entire variable domain, with the rest obtained from reference TRBV2 and TRBJ1-5, is as follows: EPEVTQTPSHQVTQMGQEVILRCVPISNHLYFYWYRQILGQKVEFLVSFYNNEISEKSEIFDDQFSVERPDGSNFTLKIRSTKLEDSAMYFCASGGTGNQPQHFGDGTRLSIL.

This chain connects TRBV10-3 to TRBJ2-2; 15 bases are shared with TRBD2. CDR3 size: 18 residues. V trimming: 6 bases; J trimming: 4 bases; junction bases outside the gene matches: 9. Germline V lookup: CDR1 ENHRY, CDR2 SYGVKD. In nucleotides, the CDR3 is TGTGCCATCAGCCTGGGGACTAGCGGGGGGCCCAGCACCGGGGAGCTGTTTTTT. Translated, it gives CAISLGTSGGPSTGELFF.

The chain joins TRBV25-1 to TRBJ2-7, with 7 nucleotides matching TRBD2. There are 15 residues in the CDR3. The germline V gene encodes CDR1 MGHDK and CDR2 SYGVNS. Losses at the gene ends were 1 base for V and 0 bases for J; bases not matched to a gene: 3. The CDR3 DNA follows: TGTGCCAGCAGTGAATTGGGAGGGAGCTCCTACGAGCAGTACTTC. It is translated as CASSELGGSSYEQYF.

This chain links TRBV14 with TRBJ1-1; D perhaps matches TRBD1 (6 bases). Germline V gives CDR1 SGHDN, CDR2 FVKESK. Trimming cost V 4 bases and J 2 bases, with 20 bases left between them. The CDR3 spans 17 residues. The DNA of the CDR3 is TGTGCCAGCAGCCCCGACAGGTTCTCTCTCCTCAACACTGAAGCTTTCTTT. Encoded protein: CASSPDRFSLLNTEAFF.

V and J are TRBV28 and TRBJ2-7; D might be TRBD1 (6 bases). Trimming cost V 2 bases and J 3 bases, with 11 bases left between them. Germline lookup yields CDR1 MDHEN and CDR2 SYDVKM. This CDR3 spans 14 amino acids. The DNA of the CDR3 is TGTGCCAGCAGTTTAGTCCAGGGGCACTACGAGCAGTACTTC. This encodes CASSLVQGHYEQYF.

J is TRBJ2-3 and V is TRBV6-5; D is undetermined. CDR1 and CDR2 from the germline V gene are MNHEY and SVGAGI. The germline V and J ends were trimmed by 0 bases and 5 bases, with 3 bases remaining between them. The CDR3 runs to 12 residues. The CDR3 reads CASSYSKDTQYF. The DNA for the CDR3 is TGTGCCAGCAGTTACTCTAAAGATACGCAGTATTTT.

The chain is built from TRBV6-5 and TRBJ1-5; the D is unclear. Per the germline V gene, CDR1 is MNHEY and CDR2 is SVGAGI. Trimming cost V 5 bases and J 4 bases, with 9 bases left between them. The CDR3 totals 13 residues. In DNA, the CDR3 is TGTGCCAGCAGTGGATGGGGAAATCAGCCCCAGCATTTT. It yields the protein CASSGWGNQPQHF.

The chain uses TRBV11-2 and TRBJ2-1; no clear D gene. CDR1 is SGHAT and CDR2 is FQNNGV in the germline V gene. V lost 1 base and J 10 bases, leaving 14 bases between the germline ends. The CDR3 is 14 residues long. The CDR3 DNA follows: TGTGCCAGCAGCTTAGTGAACTCCCTTGGGGAGCAGTTCTTC. It encodes CASSLVNSLGEQFF.

This clone was recorded a few times. The CDR3 DNA reads TGTGCCAGCAGCCGCCAGGGGGGGACTAGCAGCGGGGAGCTGTTTTTT. As protein: CASSRQGGTSSGELFF. The chain joins TRBV11-3 to TRBJ2-2; 9 bases align to TRBD2. The V and J ends lost 5 bases and 7 bases, in that order; junction bases with no gene match: 11. The CDR3 is made up of 16 amino acids. From germline, CDR1 is SGHNT and CDR2 YENEEA.

This clone has a single count. The rearrangement links TRBV5-1 to TRBJ2-2; 9 bases are a match to TRBD2. Germline assignment: CDR1 SGHRS and CDR2 YFSETQ. The CDR3 spans 18 residues. V lost 4 bases to trimming and J lost 1 base; unmatched junction nucleotides: 11. CDR3 nucleotides: TGCGCCAGCAGCCAACAACCTAGCGGGGAACAGAACACCGGGGAGCTGTTTTTT. It encodes CASSQQPSGEQNTGELFF.

J is TRBJ2-7 and V is TRBV7-2; D is tentatively TRBD1 or TRBD2 (5 bases each). This CDR3 has 15 amino acids. The germline V gene encodes CDR1 SGHTA and CDR2 FQGNSA. With 4 bases removed from V and 3 bases from J, the gap between germline ends came to 16 bases. As DNA, the CDR3 is TGTGCCAGCAGCTCAGGGCTAGCAGACGGCTACGAGCAGTACTTC. This sequence encodes CASSSGLADGYEQYF.

The V and J genes are TRBV27 and TRBJ1-5; the D gene is possibly TRBD1 (5 bases). With 2 bases removed from V and 2 bases from J, the gap between germline ends came to 13 bases. Germline V gives CDR1 MNHEY, CDR2 SMNVEV (reference sequence). The CDR3 consists of 16 residues. The CDR3 spells CASSLIAGKGNQPQHF. Written as DNA, the CDR3 is TGTGCCAGCAGTTTAATCGCAGGGAAGGGCAATCAGCCCCAGCATTTT.

The chain is built from TRBV7-2 and TRBJ1-1; D not resolved. Trimming left V 4 bases short and J 1 base short, with 10 bases between. CDR3 length: 14 residues. Germline V gene data show CDR1 as SGHTA and CDR2 as FQGNSA. As DNA, the CDR3 is TGTGCCAGCAGCTCTGGGCCAGCGAACACTGAAGCTTTCTTT. It specifies CASSSGPANTEAFF.

This sequence joins TRBV19 and TRBJ2-1; D gene ambiguous. Germline values: CDR1 LNHDA, CDR2 SQIVND (reference sequence). CDR3 length equals 15 residues. V was cut by 3 bases and J by 5 bases, with 14 bases left in between. CDR3 coding DNA: TGTGCCAGTAGTATTCACTCGATAGTGGACAATGAGCAGTTCTTC. It specifies CASSIHSIVDNEQFF.

This rearrangement joins TRBV7-6 to TRBJ2-1; 12 bases map to TRBD2. The germline CDR1 and CDR2 sequences are SGHVS and FNYEAQ. This CDR3 comprises 16 residues. V shed 3 bases, J shed 8 bases, and the junction held 8 bases outside the gene matches. The CDR3 protein is CASSLASGRAGDEQFF. The DNA of the CDR3 is TGTGCCAGCAGCTTGGCTAGCGGGAGGGCCGGGGATGAGCAGTTCTTC.